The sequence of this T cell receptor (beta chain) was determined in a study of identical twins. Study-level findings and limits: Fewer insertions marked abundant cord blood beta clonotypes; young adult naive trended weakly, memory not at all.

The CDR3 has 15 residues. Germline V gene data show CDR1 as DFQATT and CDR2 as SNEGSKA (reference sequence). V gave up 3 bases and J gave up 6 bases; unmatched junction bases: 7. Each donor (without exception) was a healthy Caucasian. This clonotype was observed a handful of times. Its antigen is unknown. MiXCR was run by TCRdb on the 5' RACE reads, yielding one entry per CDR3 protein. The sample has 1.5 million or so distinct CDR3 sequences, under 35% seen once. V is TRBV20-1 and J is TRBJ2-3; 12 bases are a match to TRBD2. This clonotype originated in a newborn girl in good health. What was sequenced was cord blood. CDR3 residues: CSARRLAGARDTQYF. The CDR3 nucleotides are TGCAGTGCTAGGCGACTAGCGGGGGCCCGGGATACGCAGTATTTT.